The clone carrying this T cell receptor beta chain turned up a few times. Patients at the Seattle site were enrolled during active infection and followed longitudinally. These data belong to a study of blood T cell repertoires in COVID-19. Study in general: In each case, the material was cDNA or gDNA derived from T cells, B-cell-depleted T cells, or PBMCs.

The CDR3 has 16 amino acids. Per germline, CDR1 LNHDA and CDR2 SQIVND (reference sequence). Trimming removed 4 bases from V and 1 base from J, with 16 bases in between. Original methodology: From reference gene primer amplification, estimates of nucleated cell counts were derived. Sequencing used immunoSEQ multiplex PCR; TCRdb keeps in-frame clones, though not all of them. V, J and clone size derive from that table, while D and trimming were established from the DNA sequence. Among approximately 250,000 clones listed, about 86% were seen once. The sequencing sample was made of peripheral blood. This TCR was sampled from a woman aged 65 to 85 with COVID-19, enrolled during active disease. This chain links TRBV19 with TRBJ1-1; a weak D match, TRBD1 (5 bases). DNA for the CDR3: TGTGCCAGTAGTAGTTTACCAGGGTTTAAGAACACTGAAGCTTTCTTT. It encodes CASSSLPGFKNTEAFF.